The T cell receptor beta chain described here comes from a study of vaccination effects on CD4 cells after COVID-19. Study-level information: Samples were given by two convalescent patients 16 days and one week before vaccination. Study-wide results and limits: Vaccine- and infection-induced clones showed marked clonal contraction late following vaccination.

This clone was observed a handful of times. Its antigen remains unidentified. The CDR3 extends over 15 amino acids. V was trimmed by 2 bases and J by 6 bases, leaving 17 bases between them. Germline values: CDR1 KGHSH, CDR2 LQKENI. With the ViraFEST assay, the study expanded antigen-specific CD4+ T cells using viral peptide pools, then sequenced them. CD4+ T cells were isolated after nine to ten days of culture. This person caught SARS-CoV-2 sometime from March to December 2020, and PCR testing confirmed the infection. Assay: immunoSEQ multiplex PCR; the TCRdb copy retains only in-frame clones and omits some. The table shows some 40,000 clones, with about three quarters occurring only once.

This rearrangement joins TRBV18 to TRBJ2-7; a possible D gene is TRBD1 (6 bases). Specimen: CD4+ T cells from PBMCs cultured with HCoV-NL63 spike peptides, collected before COVID-19 vaccination. This clonotype was sampled from a human donor who had a prior SARS-CoV-2 infection. CDR3 loop: CASSPDSNTGSEQYF. CDR3 sequence (DNA): TGTGCCAGCTCACCAGACTCTAACACAGGGTCCGAGCAGTACTTC.